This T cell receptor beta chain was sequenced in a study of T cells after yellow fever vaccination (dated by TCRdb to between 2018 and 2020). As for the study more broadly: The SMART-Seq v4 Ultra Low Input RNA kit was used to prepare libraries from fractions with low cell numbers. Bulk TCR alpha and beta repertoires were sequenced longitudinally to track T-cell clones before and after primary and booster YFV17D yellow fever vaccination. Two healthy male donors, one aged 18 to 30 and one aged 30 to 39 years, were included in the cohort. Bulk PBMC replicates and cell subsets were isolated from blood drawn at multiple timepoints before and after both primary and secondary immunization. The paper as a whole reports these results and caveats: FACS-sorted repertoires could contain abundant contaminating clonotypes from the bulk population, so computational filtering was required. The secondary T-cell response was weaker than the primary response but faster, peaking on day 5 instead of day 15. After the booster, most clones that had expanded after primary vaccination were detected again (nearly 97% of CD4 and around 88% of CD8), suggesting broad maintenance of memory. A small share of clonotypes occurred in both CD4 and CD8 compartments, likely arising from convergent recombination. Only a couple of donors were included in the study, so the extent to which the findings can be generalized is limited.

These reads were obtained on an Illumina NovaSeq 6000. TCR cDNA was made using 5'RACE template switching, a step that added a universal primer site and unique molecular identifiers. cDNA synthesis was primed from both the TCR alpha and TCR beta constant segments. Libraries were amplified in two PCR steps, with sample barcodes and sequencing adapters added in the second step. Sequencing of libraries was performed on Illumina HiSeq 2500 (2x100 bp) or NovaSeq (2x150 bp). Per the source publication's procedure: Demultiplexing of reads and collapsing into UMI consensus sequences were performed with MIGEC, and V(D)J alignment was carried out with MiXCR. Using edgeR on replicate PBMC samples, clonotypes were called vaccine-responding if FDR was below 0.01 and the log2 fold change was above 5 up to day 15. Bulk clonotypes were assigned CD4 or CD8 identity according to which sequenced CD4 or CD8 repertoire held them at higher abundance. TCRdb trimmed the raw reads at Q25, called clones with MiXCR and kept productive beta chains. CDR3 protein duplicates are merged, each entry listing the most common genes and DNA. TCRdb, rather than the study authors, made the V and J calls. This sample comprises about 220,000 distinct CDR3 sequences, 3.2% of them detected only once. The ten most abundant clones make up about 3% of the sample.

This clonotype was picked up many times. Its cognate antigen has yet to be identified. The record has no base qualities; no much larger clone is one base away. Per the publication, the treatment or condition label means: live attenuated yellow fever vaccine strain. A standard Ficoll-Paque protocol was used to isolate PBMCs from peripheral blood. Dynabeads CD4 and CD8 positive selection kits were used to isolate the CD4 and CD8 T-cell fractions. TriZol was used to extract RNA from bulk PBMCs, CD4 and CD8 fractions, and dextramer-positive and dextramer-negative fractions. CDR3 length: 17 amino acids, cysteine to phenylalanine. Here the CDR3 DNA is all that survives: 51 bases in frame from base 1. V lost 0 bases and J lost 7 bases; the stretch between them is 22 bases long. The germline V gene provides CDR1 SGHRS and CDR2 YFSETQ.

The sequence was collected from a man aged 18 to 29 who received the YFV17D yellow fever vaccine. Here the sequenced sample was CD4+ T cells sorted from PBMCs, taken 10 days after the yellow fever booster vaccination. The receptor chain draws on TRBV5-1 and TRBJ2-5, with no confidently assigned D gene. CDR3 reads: CASSLGIRAINSGTQYF. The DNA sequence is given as TGCGCCAGCAGCTTGGGGATACGGGCTATCAATTCCGGGACCCAGTACTTC.